A single sample is the source of the 27 T cell receptor beta chains below, sequenced in a study of shared clonotypes between healthy human individuals. The data were produced by immunoSEQ multiplex PCR, yet TCRdb's version contains in-frame clones alone and is incomplete. The sample lists some 700,000 clones, 90% occurring once. Specimen: memory CD8+ T cells from PBMCs. The sample's subset: CD45RO+ cells pooled with CCR7-negative TemRA cells. Receptors were obtained from a young man in good health. Some clones in this sample may be carry-over from other donors' samples.

The chain couples TRBV28 to TRBJ2-3; 10 bases map to TRBD2. CDR3 length: 16 amino acids. Germline V gives CDR1 MDHEN, CDR2 SYDVKM. The trim removed 3 bases at V and 2 bases at J, leaving 5 bases unmatched. The CDR3 region has the DNA TGTGCCAGCAGTTTCGTTAGCGGGAGGATCACAGATACGCAGTATTTT. Amino acids: CASSFVSGRITDTQYF.

V is TRBV20-1 and J is TRBJ1-1; D call uncertain. This CDR3 region has 11 residues. V dropped 5 bases and J dropped 3 bases, with 7 bases sitting between them. Germline V gives CDR1 DFQATT, CDR2 SNEGSKA (reference sequence). For the CDR3, the DNA is TGCAGTGCTTCTCGGTACACTGAAGCTTTCTTT. Translated: CSASRYTEAFF.

The V call is TRBV11-2, the J call TRBJ2-7; 9 nucleotides line up with TRBD2. Germline assignment: CDR1 SGHAT and CDR2 FQNNGV. The CDR3 has 15 residues. V was clipped by 3 bases and J by 6 bases; unmatched bases: 9. DNA of the CDR3: TGTGCCAGCAGCTTTAGGGCGGGAGGGCCTCTCGAGCAGTACTTC. As protein: CASSFRAGGPLEQYF.

This chain connects TRBV9 to TRBJ2-1; D ambiguous. This CDR3 is built from 15 residues. Germline V gives CDR1 SGDLS, CDR2 YYNGEE. Trimming removed 3 bases from V and 7 bases from J, with 17 bases in between. The CDR3 loop is CASSGGNTGHNEQFF. The CDR3, as DNA: TGTGCCAGCAGCGGGGGAAATACCGGGCATAATGAGCAGTTCTTC. The full variable domain, with the rest looked up from reference TRBV9 and TRBJ2-1, is DSGVTQTPKHLITATGQRVTLRCSPRSGDLSVYWYQQSLDQGLQFLIQYYNGEERAKGNILERFSAQQFPDLHSELNLSSLELGDSALYFCASSGGNTGHNEQFFGPGTRLTVL.

The V call is TRBV28, the J call TRBJ2-7; no clear D gene. V lost 7 bases and J lost 4, with 14 bases in between. There are 13 residues in the CDR3. CDR1 is MDHEN, CDR2 SYDVKM, per germline. The chain's CDR3 is CASTHYAPYEQYF. CDR3 in DNA: TGTGCCAGCACCCACTATGCCCCTTACGAGCAGTACTTC.

The chain recombines TRBV4-1 with TRBJ2-3; TRBD2 might be the D (5 bases). The V gene's germline CDR1 is MGHRA and CDR2 YSYEKL. CDR3 length: 13 residues. The germline V and J ends were trimmed by 6 bases and 6 bases, with 13 bases remaining between them. The CDR3 coding sequence is TGCGCCAGCAGTCCACTAGTGTCTGATACGCAGTATTTT. This translates into CASSPLVSDTQYF.

The chain is built from TRBV6-4 and TRBJ2-1; 8 bases line up with TRBD2. Trimming took 3 bases from V and 8 from J; bases not matched to a gene: 12. Germline V CDR1 and CDR2: MRHNA, SNTAGT. CDR3 length: 16 residues. CDR3 residues: CASSDGSGGPSDEQFF. Here the CDR3 DNA reads TGTGCCAGCAGTGATGGGTCGGGAGGGCCCAGCGATGAGCAGTTCTTC.

The chain recombines TRBV29-1 with TRBJ1-1, with 7 bases aligning to TRBD1. The CDR3 is 14 residues long. V lost 7 bases and J lost 0; bases outside the gene matches: 8. The germline gives CDR1 SQVTM, CDR2 ANQGSEA. The CDR3 reads CSAGPGQMNTEAFF. CDR3 DNA sequence: TGCAGCGCTGGACCGGGACAGATGAACACTGAAGCTTTCTTT.

The chain is built from TRBV4-1 and TRBJ1-5; no definite D call. CDR3 length: 17 residues. V lost 0 bases and J 3 bases, leaving 15 bases between the germline ends. The germline gives CDR1 MGHRA, CDR2 YSYEKL. The CDR3 sequence: CASSQDWSSEANQPQHF. CDR3 bases: TGCGCCAGCAGCCAAGATTGGAGTTCGGAGGCCAATCAGCCCCAGCATTTT.

The chain recombines TRBV5-6 with TRBJ2-2; perhaps TRBD2 as D (5 bases). Germline V gene sequence: CDR1 SGHDT, CDR2 YYEEEE. The CDR3 covers 14 residues. V was shortened by 3 bases and J by 1 base, with 7 bases between the two germline ends. The DNA for the CDR3 is TGTGCCAGCAGCTCCGGGGAGAACACCGGGGAGCTGTTTTTT. This gives the protein CASSSGENTGELFF.

J is TRBJ2-7 and V is TRBV19; 10 nucleotides match TRBD2. V shed 3 bases, J shed 4 bases, and the junction held 9 bases outside the gene matches. Germline V gene lookup returns CDR1 LNHDA and CDR2 SQIVND (reference sequence). This CDR3 spans 16 amino acids. The CDR3 coding sequence is TGTGCCAGTAGTATGGATCTAGCGGGAGAGGGGTACGAGCAGTACTTC. Its translation: CASSMDLAGEGYEQYF.

The chain joins TRBV6-1 to TRBJ2-1; tentative D call: TRBD2 (6 bases). Trimming shortened V by 3 bases and J by 9 bases, and 12 bases separated the two germline ends. The CDR3 length is 13 residues. The germline V gene has CDR1 MNHNS and CDR2 SASEGT. This CDR3 reads CASSDIRGGEQFF. The CDR3 DNA follows: TGTGCCAGCAGTGATATACGGGGAGGTGAGCAGTTCTTC.

This rearrangement joins TRBV2 to TRBJ1-5; the match to TRBD1 covers 7 bases. Germline assignment: CDR1 SNHLY and CDR2 FYNNEI. This CDR3 contains 16 residues. Trimming cost V 6 bases and J 4 bases; bases outside gene matches: 12. CDR3 DNA: TGTGCCAGCAGCCAACTCTTACCGGACAGGAATCAGCCCCAGCATTTT. Its translation: CASSQLLPDRNQPQHF. Combining the CDR3 with reference TRBV2 and TRBJ1-5 gives the whole variable domain EPEVTQTPSHQVTQMGQEVILRCVPISNHLYFYWYRQILGQKVEFLVSFYNNEISEKSEIFDDQFSVERPDGSNFTLKIRSTKLEDSAMYFCASSQLLPDRNQPQHFGDGTRLSIL.

A remark on this clone: Relative to the germline gene, one junction end is altered; a read error may explain this. This chain connects TRBV6-8 to TRBJ2-7; D is unresolved. CDR3 length: 14 amino acids. Germline CDR1 is MNHGY and CDR2 is SAAAGT. CDR3 residues: CASSQQPVHYGQYF. The CDR3, as DNA: TGTGCCAGCAGTCAGCAGCCGGTCCACTACGGGCAGTACTTC.

This clone has more than one count but fewer than ten. The V and J genes are TRBV6-1 and TRBJ2-3, with unresolved D. Trimming stripped 2 bases from V and 2 bases from J, with 11 bases between. The V gene's germline CDR1 is MNHNS and CDR2 SASEGT. The CDR3 spans 15 residues. CDR3 sequence: CASSEYTAHTDTQYF. In DNA, the CDR3 is TGTGCCAGCAGTGAATATACAGCCCACACAGATACGCAGTATTTT.

The genes are TRBV6-1 and TRBJ1-1; D may be TRBD1 (5 bases). Germline CDR1 reads MNHNS; CDR2 reads SASEGT. V lost 3 bases, J lost 4 bases, and 12 bases lay in between. The CDR3 has 14 residues. The CDR3 sequence: CASSDGYRITEAFF. CDR3 nucleotides: TGTGCCAGCAGTGATGGGTACAGGATCACTGAAGCTTTCTTT.

The rearrangement joins TRBV7-9 to TRBJ1-1, with 7 bases aligning to TRBD1. CDR1 SEHNR and CDR2 FQNEAQ come from the germline V gene (reference sequence). This CDR3 contains 12 residues. V dropped 5 bases and J dropped 8; count of bases not matched to a gene: 5. In DNA, the CDR3 is TGTGCCAGCAGCCGTATGGGACAGGAAGCTTTCTTT. Its protein is CASSRMGQEAFF.

The chain uses TRBV9 and TRBJ1-5; D not resolved. V was cut by 4 bases and J by 2 bases, with 10 bases left in between. Germline CDR1 SGDLS, CDR2 YYNGEE. The CDR3 loop spans 14 amino acids. The DNA of the CDR3 is TGTGCCAGCAGCCCCCCGGGCCGCAATCAGCCCCAGCATTTT. Amino acids: CASSPPGRNQPQHF.

The rearrangement joins TRBV28 to TRBJ1-5; TRBD1 is a possible D gene (6 bases). Trimming removed 5 bases at V and 0 bases at J, with 20 bases between. The CDR3 loop spans 18 amino acids. Germline CDR1 reads MDHEN; CDR2 reads SYDVKM. CDR3 residues: CASSPLLRWTVSNQPQHF. CDR3 DNA sequence: TGTGCCAGCAGTCCCCTATTAAGATGGACAGTTAGCAATCAGCCCCAGCATTTT.

The chain recombines TRBV11-2 with TRBJ2-7; TRBD2 matches at 8 bases. CDR1 and CDR2 (germline): SGHAT, FQNNGV. The CDR3 has 16 residues. After removal of 3 bases from V and 4 bases from J, the junction contained 11 bases not matched to a gene. The CDR3 region is CASSFPMGLDPYEQYF. CDR3 bases: TGTGCCAGCAGCTTCCCCATGGGACTAGATCCATACGAGCAGTACTTC.

V gene TRBV10-3 combines with J gene TRBJ2-3, with 8 bases lining up with TRBD2. In germline, CDR1 is ENHRY, CDR2 SYGVKD. J gave up 2 bases and V 10 bases, and 8 bases lay outside the gene matches. The CDR3 has 14 residues. CDR3 region: CATFTSGNTDTQYF. CDR3 bases: TGTGCCACCTTCACTAGCGGAAACACAGATACGCAGTATTTT.

This clone was picked up many times. The gene calls are TRBV11-2 and TRBJ1-5, with D possibly TRBD1 on 5 matching bases. The V and J ends lost 4 bases and 1 base respectively, with 11 bases between them. The CDR3 runs 15 residues. Germline V lookup: CDR1 SGHAT, CDR2 FQNNGV. The CDR3, as DNA: TGTGCCAGCAGCTCAAGCCGGGACAGCAATCAGCCCCAGCATTTT. Protein: CASSSSRDSNQPQHF.

The chain has TRBV5-1 and TRBJ2-1; no reliable D call. CDR3 length: 15 amino acids. From germline, CDR1 is SGHRS and CDR2 YFSETQ. V lost 4 bases to trimming and J lost 1 base, with 12 bases between them. CDR3 nucleotide sequence: TGCGCCAGCAGCGATCAGGTGGAATCCTACAATGAGCAGTTCTTC. It yields the protein CASSDQVESYNEQFF.

This chain connects TRBV7-9 to TRBJ2-1; 10 bases are shared with TRBD2. This CDR3 spans 14 amino acids. CDR1 is SEHNR and CDR2 is FQNEAQ in the germline V gene (reference sequence). Germline trimming cut 4 bases from V and 9 bases from J; bases unmatched to any gene: 6. CDR3 loop: CASSSRTSGGEQFF. DNA of the CDR3: TGTGCCAGCAGCTCCCGGACTAGCGGAGGTGAGCAGTTCTTC.

The rearrangement uses TRBV5-1 and TRBJ2-1, with a weak D call TRBD2 (5 bases). The germline CDR1 and CDR2 sequences are SGHRS and YFSETQ. This CDR3 is 13 amino acids long. The V and J ends lost 0 bases and 6 bases respectively, with 7 bases between them. This chain's CDR3 is CASSLASSNEQFF. The DNA for the CDR3 is TGCGCCAGCAGCTTGGCTAGCAGCAATGAGCAGTTCTTC.

Concerning this clone: This same CDR3 is encoded by further DNA sequences in the sample. The chain couples TRBV9 to TRBJ2-7; 11 nucleotides line up with TRBD2. With 4 bases clipped from V and 0 bases from J, the junction kept 6 bases outside the gene matches. Germline CDR1 and CDR2: SGDLS and YYNGEE. The CDR3 totals 16 residues. The CDR3 here is CASSPPGTSGSYEQYF. CDR3 DNA: TGTGCCAGCAGCCCCCCCGGGACTAGCGGCTCCTACGAGCAGTACTTC.

The rearrangement joins TRBV7-9 to TRBJ1-1; D not certain. The CDR3 has 16 residues. The germline CDR1 and CDR2 sequences are SEHNR and FQNEAQ (reference sequence). The V and J ends lost 0 bases and 4 bases respectively, with 15 bases between them. The CDR3 protein is CASSLAPRGSVTEAFF. Here the CDR3 DNA reads TGTGCCAGCAGCTTAGCCCCCAGAGGGTCGGTCACTGAAGCTTTCTTT.